This T cell receptor (beta chain) was sequenced for a study of response to subunit inactivated influenza vaccine (dated by TCRdb to the late 2010s). Regarding the study in general: Deep quantitative profiling of the T cell receptor repertoire was used in the study to follow responses to a trivalent subunit inactivated influenza vaccine.

Points the paper makes about the study in general: It was suggested by the authors that each seasonal influenza vaccination may recruit only a limited number of new T cells.

The cysteine opens and the phenylalanine closes a CDR3 of 15 amino acids. CDR3 DNA is the only sequence kept; it has 45 bases, read in frame from the first base. According to the germline V gene, CDR1 reads SGHRS and CDR2 reads YFSETQ. The method was RT-PCR. Data came from an Illumina HiSeq 2500. TCRdb took the public reads, trimmed them with fastp at Q25, ran MiXCR for clone calling and kept in-frame beta chains. Rows are unified per CDR3 protein, each entry keeping the most common DNA and genes. The sample has approximately 290,000 distinct CDR3 sequences on record, roughly 22% of them singletons. Together, the top ten hold about 9.4% of the sample. Remarks on this clonotype: Its antigen specificity is not known. Compared with germline, one end of the junction differs, possibly owing to a read error.

The TCR sequence derives from a man aged 50 to 75 who received an inactivated influenza vaccine. Donor details come from another sample of the same person, matched by shared clones. The source material was PBMCs from blood, sampled less than 22 months after vaccination. The chain joins TRBV5-1 to TRBJ1-6; the D gene cannot be resolved reliably. The DNA sequence is as follows: TGCGCCAGCAGCGAGTACTCCAGGCCGAATTCACCCCTCCAATTT. It translates to CASSEYSRPNSPLQF.